Each of the 8 T cell receptor beta chains below was sequenced from the same sample in a study of vaccination effects on CD4 cells after COVID-19 (dated by TCRdb to between 2021 and 2024). The ViraFEST assay stimulated PBMC with viral peptide pools and then used TCR sequencing to identify antigen-specific CD4+ T cell clonotypes by expansion. After approximately 11 days of culture, CD4+ T cells were isolated with the EasySep CD4+ T cell isolation kit. Each participant received two doses of an mRNA SARS-CoV-2 vaccine, either BNT162b2 or mRNA-1273. No antigen has been assigned to these receptors. Receptor libraries were prepared by the immunoSEQ multiplex PCR assay. TCRdb holds this immuneACCESS table with in-frame rearrangements only. Some clones are missing; in checked studies, unresolved V genes explain under half, and the rest has no known cause. Present in this sample are tens of thousands of clones, roughly 80% of which were seen just once. The biggest ten clones account for about 5.3% of the sample.

The sequenced sample was CD4+ T cells from PBMCs cultured with SARS-CoV-2 spike peptides, obtained after COVID-19 vaccination. The cell subset or site label of this sample denotes: SARS-CoV-2 spike overlapping peptide pool stimulation. The source is a human donor who received a COVID-19 vaccine. Some clones in this sample may be carry-over from other donors' samples.

The chain is built from TRBV6-6 and TRBJ2-7, with 11 bases lining up with TRBD1. Germline CDR1 reads MNHNY; CDR2 reads SVGAGI (reference sequence). V shed 6 bases and J 5 bases; nucleotides not matched to a gene: 12. The CDR3 consists of 16 residues. DNA of the CDR3: TGTGCCAGCAGCCCCGGCGGGGACAGGGGGACCCACGAGCAGTACGTC. As protein: CASSPGGDRGTHEQYV.

The CDR3 region is CASSPRGPGTNYGYTF. CDR3 in DNA: TGTGCCAGCAGCCCCAGGGGACCAGGGACGAACTATGGCTACACCTTC. The chain uses TRBV11-1 and TRBJ1-2; possibly TRBD1 for D (6 bases). The CDR3 runs 16 residues. Trimming removed 5 bases from V and 2 bases from J, with 18 bases in between. Germline-derived CDR1 and CDR2 are SGHAT and FQDESV (reference sequence).

This chain joins TRBV2 and TRBJ1-3, with TRBD1 as a possible D gene (5 bases). The germline V and J ends were trimmed by 6 bases and 2 bases, with 11 bases remaining between them. Germline V lookup: CDR1 SNHLY, CDR2 FYNNEI. There are 14 residues in the CDR3. CDR3 sequence (DNA): TGTGCCAGCAGAGTACAGGCAACTGGAAACACCATATATTTT. Translation: CASRVQATGNTIYF.

By share, this clone counts as medium-sized. This chain joins TRBV5-1 and TRBJ2-2; D gene uncertain. V was shortened by 0 bases and J by 6 bases, with 6 bases between the two germline ends. The CDR3 totals 13 residues. Germline values: CDR1 SGHRS, CDR2 YFSETQ. The CDR3 spells CASSLDGSGELFF. The DNA for the CDR3 is TGCGCCAGCAGCTTGGACGGATCCGGGGAGCTGTTTTTT.

CDR3 region: CASSGSSPYTGELFF. CDR3 in DNA: TGCGCCAGCAGCGGGTCAAGTCCGTACACCGGGGAGCTGTTTTTT. The chain joins TRBV5-1 to TRBJ2-2; D unclear. This CDR3 contains 15 residues. The germline CDR1 and CDR2 sequences are SGHRS and YFSETQ. Trimming stripped 4 bases from V and 3 bases from J, with 13 bases between.

The CDR3, as DNA: TGTGCCAGCGGTGTGGGGGTGGGGGCCTACAATGAGCAGTTCTTC. This sequence encodes CASGVGVGAYNEQFF. The rearrangement joins TRBV28 to TRBJ2-1; TRBD1 or TRBD2 may be the D gene (5 bases each). This CDR3 spans 15 amino acids. Trimming stripped 8 bases from V and 2 bases from J, with 16 bases between. Per the germline V gene, CDR1 is MDHEN and CDR2 is SYDVKM.

This clone was picked up a small number of times. The J gene is TRBJ1-2, the V gene TRBV2, with D possibly matching TRBD1 (6 bases). Between the trimmed V and J ends, which lost 4 bases and 0 bases, there was a span of 12 bases. CDR1 and CDR2 from the germline V gene are SNHLY and FYNNEI. This CDR3 contains 15 residues. The CDR3 loop reads CASSGRDTPNYGYTF. CDR3 coding DNA: TGTGCCAGCAGTGGAAGGGACACACCTAACTATGGCTACACCTTC.

On this clone itself: Other nucleotide sequences in the sample specify the same CDR3. This chain uses TRBV19 with TRBJ1-1; unclear D gene. The CDR3 covers 13 residues. V lost 1 base to trimming and J lost 4 bases, with 7 bases between them. The germline V gene encodes CDR1 LNHDA and CDR2 SQIVND (reference sequence). CDR3 amino acids: CASSIGRGTEAFF. In nucleotides, the CDR3 is TGTGCCAGTAGTATAGGGCGGGGCACTGAAGCTTTCTTT. Full variable domain (outside the CDR3, taken from reference TRBV19 and TRBJ1-1): DGGITQSPKYLFRKEGQNVTLSCEQNLNHDAMYWYRQDPGQGLRLIYYSQIVNDFQKGDIAEGYSVSREKKESFPLTVTSAQKNPTAFYLCASSIGRGTEAFFGQGTRLTVV.